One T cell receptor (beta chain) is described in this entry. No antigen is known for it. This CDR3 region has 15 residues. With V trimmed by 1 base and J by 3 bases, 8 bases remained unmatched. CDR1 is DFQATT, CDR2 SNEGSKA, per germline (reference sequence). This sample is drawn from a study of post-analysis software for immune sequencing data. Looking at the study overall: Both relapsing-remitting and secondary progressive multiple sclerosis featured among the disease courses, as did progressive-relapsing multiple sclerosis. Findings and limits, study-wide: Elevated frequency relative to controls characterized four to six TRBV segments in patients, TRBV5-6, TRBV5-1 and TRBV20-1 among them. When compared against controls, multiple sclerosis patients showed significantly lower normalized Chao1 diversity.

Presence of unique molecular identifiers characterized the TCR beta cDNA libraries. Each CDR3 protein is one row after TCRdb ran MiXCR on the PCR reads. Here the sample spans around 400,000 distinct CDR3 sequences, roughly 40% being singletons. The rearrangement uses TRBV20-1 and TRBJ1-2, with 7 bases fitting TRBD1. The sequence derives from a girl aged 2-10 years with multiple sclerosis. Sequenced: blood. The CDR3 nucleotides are TGCAGTGCTAGAGGTGGGACAGCTAACTACTATGGCTACACCTTC. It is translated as CSARGGTANYYGYTF.